Each of the 31 T cell receptor beta chains below was sequenced from the same sample in a study of T cells in Graves' hyperthyroidism and ophthalmopathy (dated by TCRdb to between 2018 and 2020). The library was obtained by multiplex PCR. These reads were obtained on an Illumina HiSeq 2000. The TCR beta CDR3 regions were amplified from RNA transcripts. A first-round RT-PCR of the TCR CDR3 used the HTBI primer set with the Qiagen OneStep RT-PCR kit. The public reads were reprocessed in TCRdb via fastp at Q25 and MiXCR, keeping in-frame beta chains. All rows with the same CDR3 protein become a single entry with the most common DNA and genes. The sample table holds around 600,000 distinct CDR3 sequences, of which roughly 46% were seen once. In total, the top ten clones hold under 8% of the sample. Sequenced sample: peripheral blood or thyroid tissue (not recorded which). The receptors here all came from an adult man with Graves' disease, either hyperthyroidism or ophthalmopathy (not recorded which).

This clonotype was seen at least ten times. The V gene is TRBV29-1, the J gene TRBJ2-2; D not certain. CDR3 length: 12 amino acids. The germline V and J ends were trimmed by 4 bases and 9 bases, with 12 bases remaining between them. The germline gives CDR1 SQVTM, CDR2 ANQGSEA. The DNA for the CDR3 is TGCAGCGTTGGACCCGTCAGACGGGAGCTGTTTTTT. Translating gives CSVGPVRRELFF.

The chain couples TRBV25-1 to TRBJ1-6; D is possibly TRBD1 (5 bases). The ends were cut back, 8 bases at V and 7 bases at J, with 12 bases in the middle. The germline CDR1 and CDR2 sequences are MGHDK and SYGVNS. This CDR3 is 13 amino acids long. CDR3 loop: CASLVGPNSPLHF. The CDR3 bases are TGTGCCAGCCTCGTGGGGCCGAATTCACCCCTCCACTTT.

A single count supports this clonotype. The gene calls are TRBV25-1 and TRBJ2-5; 13 bases align to TRBD2. Germline V gene sequence: CDR1 MGHDK, CDR2 SYGVNS. The CDR3 spans 15 residues. Germline trimming cut 6 bases from V and 7 bases from J; bases unmatched to any gene: 8. CDR3: CASRGLAGQRGTQYF. CDR3 sequence (DNA): TGTGCCAGCAGGGGACTAGCGGGACAGAGAGGGACCCAGTACTTC. The entire variable domain, with the rest obtained from reference TRBV25-1 and TRBJ2-5, is as follows: EADIYQTPRYLVIGTGKKITLECSQTMGHDKMYWYQQDPGMELHLIHYSYGVNSTEKGDLSSESTVSRIRTEHFPLTLESARPSHTSQYLCASRGLAGQRGTQYFGPGTRLLVL.

To note about this clonotype: A read error may explain this, as a much larger clone is one base away. CDR3 sequence (DNA): TGTGCCAGCAGTGAGACTAGCGGGAGGCAAGAGACCCAGTACTTC. Its translation: CASSETSGRQETQYF. The chain combines TRBV25-1 with TRBJ2-5; 13 bases are shared with TRBD2. The J segment lost 2 bases and the V segment lost 3 bases, leaving 0 bases of the junction unmatched. CDR1 is MGHDK and CDR2 is SYGVNS in the germline V gene. This CDR3 region has 15 residues. The whole variable domain, filled in from reference TRBV25-1 and TRBJ2-5, reads EADIYQTPRYLVIGTGKKITLECSQTMGHDKMYWYQQDPGMELHLIHYSYGVNSTEKGDLSSESTVSRIRTEHFPLTLESARPSHTSQYLCASSETSGRQETQYFGPGTRLLVL.

This clonotype was seen ten or more times. This chain links TRBV29-1 with TRBJ2-5, with 7 bases that match TRBD2. Germline V gene lookup returns CDR1 SQVTM and CDR2 ANQGSEA. This CDR3 contains 14 residues. Losses at the gene ends were 5 bases for V and 5 bases for J; bases not matched to a gene: 11. Here the CDR3 reads CSVQRGGADETQYF. The CDR3 nucleotides are TGCAGCGTTCAAAGGGGAGGGGCTGATGAGACCCAGTACTTC.

Only a few counts were recorded for this clonotype. V is TRBV10-3 and J is TRBJ1-2; maybe TRBD1 (5 bases). Trimming pared 2 bases from V and 5 bases from J, leaving 15 bases between. The CDR3 has 15 residues. The germline CDR1 and CDR2 sequences are ENHRY and SYGVKD. The CDR3 bases are TGTGCCATCAGTGAGAGTCCCCGAGGGGAATATGGCTACACCTTC. Translated: CAISESPRGEYGYTF.

This chain uses TRBV20-1 with TRBJ1-2, with D unclear. The germline V gene encodes CDR1 DFQATT and CDR2 SNEGSKA (reference sequence). The CDR3 is 14 amino acids. V lost 1 base and J 6 bases, leaving 15 bases between the germline ends. The CDR3 region has the DNA TGCAGTGCTAGAGTCCCAGGTGGTAAGGATGGCTACACCTTC. Encoded protein: CSARVPGGKDGYTF.

The genes are TRBV20-1 and TRBJ1-1; possible D gene TRBD1, 5 bases. The CDR3 is 14 amino acids. V lost 2 bases to trimming and J lost 2 bases, with 12 bases between them. From germline, CDR1 is DFQATT and CDR2 SNEGSKA (reference sequence). CDR3 amino acids: CSARSGTENTEAFF. CDR3 nucleotides: TGCAGTGCTAGATCGGGGACGGAAAACACTGAAGCTTTCTTT.

This rearrangement joins TRBV19 to TRBJ1-5; D unresolved. Germline CDR1 and CDR2: LNHDA and SQIVND (reference sequence). The CDR3 is 16 amino acids. With 5 bases removed from V and 0 bases from J, the gap between germline ends came to 14 bases. The CDR3 coding sequence is TGTGCCAGTAGTGTAGCAGGTGGCTATAGCAATCAGCCCCAGCATTTT. Protein: CASSVAGGYSNQPQHF. The full variable domain, completed using reference TRBV19 and TRBJ1-5, is DGGITQSPKYLFRKEGQNVTLSCEQNLNHDAMYWYRQDPGQGLRLIYYSQIVNDFQKGDIAEGYSVSREKKESFPLTVTSAQKNPTAFYLCASSVAGGYSNQPQHFGDGTRLSIL.

This chain joins TRBV7-7 and TRBJ2-7; 10 nucleotides agree with TRBD2. J lost 0 bases, V lost 6 bases, and 5 bases had no gene match. CDR3 length equals 15 residues. From germline, CDR1 is SSHAT and CDR2 FNYEAQ (reference sequence). The DNA for the CDR3 is TGTGCCAGCAGGCCCGCTAGCGGGAGCTCCTACGAGCAGTACTTC. Its protein product is CASRPASGSSYEQYF. Supplemented by reference TRBV7-7 and TRBJ2-7, the full variable domain reads GAGVSQSPRYKVTKRGQDVTLRCDPISSHATLYWYQQALGQGPEFLTYFNYEAQPDKSGLPSDRFSAERPEGSISTLTIQRTEQRDSAMYRCASRPASGSSYEQYFGPGTRLTVT.

The rearrangement uses TRBV6-5 and TRBJ1-1; D not resolved. The V gene lost 6 bases and the J gene lost 0 bases, with 11 bases spanning the gap. Germline V lookup: CDR1 MNHEY, CDR2 SVGAGI. The CDR3 has 14 amino acids. The CDR3 DNA is TGTGCCAGCAGCACGGACGCCTTGAACACTGAAGCTTTCTTT. This translates into CASSTDALNTEAFF.

The chain links TRBV29-1 to TRBJ1-2; maybe TRBD1 (5 bases). The CDR3 contains 17 residues. Germline lookup yields CDR1 SQVTM and CDR2 ANQGSEA. V was clipped by 7 bases and J by 5 bases, with 29 bases between them. CDR3 loop: CSAGLANSEQGTYGYTF. The CDR3 coding sequence is TGCAGCGCAGGACTAGCGAACTCCGAGCAGGGCACTTATGGCTACACCTTC. Variable domain in full (rest from reference TRBV29-1 and TRBJ1-2): SAVISQKPSRDICQRGTSLTIQCQVDSQVTMMFWYRQQPGQSLTLIATANQGSEATYESGFVIDKFPISRPNLTFSTLTVSNMSPEDSSIYLCSAGLANSEQGTYGYTFGSGTRLTVV.

The rearrangement links TRBV7-9 to TRBJ2-7; D is uncertain. Germline values: CDR1 SEHNR, CDR2 FQNEAQ (reference sequence). V was cut by 5 bases and J by 3 bases, with 8 bases left in between. The CDR3 covers 12 residues. Written as DNA, the CDR3 is TGTGCCAGCAGCCCTGAGAACTACGAGCAGTACTTC. The encoded protein is CASSPENYEQYF.

This clonotype was recorded at least ten times. The V and J genes are TRBV7-2 and TRBJ1-6; D is unresolved. Germline V gives CDR1 SGHTA, CDR2 FQGNSA. The CDR3 has 16 amino acids. V dropped 1 base and J dropped 6 bases, with 13 bases sitting between them. CDR3 sequence (DNA): TGTGCCAGCAGCTTAGTGAGGGTTTGGGCTAATTCACCCCTCCACTTT. It translates to CASSLVRVWANSPLHF.

V and J are TRBV2 and TRBJ1-4, with 7 nucleotides matching TRBD1. Losses at the gene ends were 7 bases for V and 7 bases for J; bases not matched to a gene: 6. Germline CDR1 SNHLY, CDR2 FYNNEI. The CDR3 loop spans 13 amino acids. Here the CDR3 reads CASNRQGREKLFF. In DNA, the CDR3 is TGTGCCAGCAATCGACAGGGCCGTGAAAAACTGTTTTTT.

This clonotype occurred many times. V and J are TRBV7-3 and TRBJ1-1, with a weak D call TRBD1 (6 bases). CDR1 SGHTA and CDR2 FQGTGA come from the germline V gene. The CDR3 is 14 residues long. V was trimmed by 5 bases and J by 1 base, leaving 11 bases between them. The CDR3 DNA sequence: TGTGCCAGCAGCGCCACAGGGTCGAACACTGAAGCTTTCTTT. Protein: CASSATGSNTEAFF.

With regard to this clonotype: One junction end does not reproduce the germline sequence, and a read error may be involved. The V call is TRBV11-2, the J call TRBJ2-5; 8 bases are shared with TRBD1. Per germline, CDR1 SGHAT and CDR2 FQNNGV. This CDR3 is built from 15 residues. The CDR3 spells CASSFGQGGQETQYF. Written as DNA, the CDR3 is TGCGCCAGCAGCTTCGGACAGGGTGGCCAAGAGACCCAGTACTTC.

This clonotype has at least ten counts. This sequence joins TRBV12-3 or TRBV12-4 and TRBJ1-3; tentatively, D is TRBD1 (5 bases). The CDR3 runs 14 residues. V was cut by 6 bases and J by 4 bases, with 13 bases left in between. The CDR3 DNA reads as TGTGCCAGCAGCTTATCGGGGACGGGAAACACCATATATTTT. This gives the protein CASSLSGTGNTIYF.

The CDR3 reads CASSLSGLYTEAFF. CDR3 bases: TGTGCCAGCAGCCTATCGGGTCTTTACACTGAAGCTTTCTTT. The gene calls are TRBV7-2 and TRBJ1-1; D is undetermined. CDR3 size: 14 residues. CDR1 is SGHTA, CDR2 FQGNSA, per germline. The V and J ends lost 5 bases and 3 bases respectively, with 13 bases between them.

This clonotype has a count of ten or more. V and J are TRBV7-9 and TRBJ2-5; D might be TRBD1 or TRBD2, each matching 5 bases. Trimming stripped 6 bases from V and 5 bases from J, with 13 bases between. Germline V gene sequence: CDR1 SEHNR, CDR2 FQNEAQ (reference sequence). The CDR3 has 13 residues. The CDR3 DNA is TGTGCCAGCAGGCCGGCCGGGGCGGAGACCCAGTACTTC. Protein sequence: CASRPAGAETQYF.

Many counts were recorded for this clonotype. The CDR3 here is CASSTGGVGTEAFF. CDR3 bases: TGTGCCAGCAGCACCGGGGGAGTCGGCACTGAAGCTTTCTTT. The rearrangement joins TRBV7-9 to TRBJ1-1; the D gene is possibly TRBD1 (5 bases). The germline V gene has CDR1 SEHNR and CDR2 FQNEAQ (reference sequence). The CDR3 runs to 14 residues. Trimming left V 5 bases short and J 4 bases short, with 14 bases between.

In this sample, this clonotype turned up a few times. The chain links TRBV11-3 to TRBJ2-7, with TRBD2 as a possible D gene (5 bases). This CDR3 contains 13 residues. Trimming took off 8 bases at V and 2 bases at J, with 13 bases between the two ends. Germline V gene lookup returns CDR1 SGHNT and CDR2 YENEEA. The CDR3 DNA reads TGTGCCAGCTCACGTGAGGGCCCCTACGAGCAGTACTTC. Amino acids: CASSREGPYEQYF.

In nucleotides, the CDR3 is TGTGCCAGCAGCTATCCGGGACAGGGGAATGAAAAACTGTTTTTT. This encodes CASSYPGQGNEKLFF. The chain is built from TRBV7-9 and TRBJ1-4, with TRBD1 identical over 10 bases. The germline gives CDR1 SEHNR, CDR2 FQNEAQ (reference sequence). This CDR3 has 15 residues. Losses at the gene ends were 4 bases for V and 5 bases for J; bases not matched to a gene: 4.

This clonotype has at least ten counts. The gene calls are TRBV15 and TRBJ1-2; TRBD1 aligns across 8 bases. Germline assignment: CDR1 LNHNV and CDR2 YYDKDF (reference sequence). The CDR3 has 14 amino acids. V lost 0 bases to trimming and J lost 6 bases; unmatched junction nucleotides: 3. CDR3 loop: CATSREQGAHGYTF. CDR3 DNA sequence: TGTGCCACCAGCAGAGAGCAGGGGGCTCATGGCTACACCTTC.

The V call is TRBV12-3 or TRBV12-4, the J call TRBJ2-7, with D perhaps matching TRBD1 (6 bases). This CDR3 is 14 amino acids long. V was trimmed by 4 bases and J by 2 bases, leaving 12 bases between them. CDR3 coding DNA: TGTGCCAGCAGTTACTCAGGGGAGCCCTACGAGCAGTACTTC. It yields the protein CASSYSGEPYEQYF.

This sequence joins TRBV25-1 and TRBJ1-1; the D is unclear. The CDR3 consists of 12 residues. Trimming pared 8 bases from V and 4 bases from J, leaving 11 bases between. Germline CDR1 MGHDK, CDR2 SYGVNS. This chain's CDR3 is CASFKGSTEAFF. The DNA for the CDR3 is TGTGCCAGCTTCAAGGGTAGCACTGAAGCTTTCTTT.

The V and J genes are TRBV2 and TRBJ1-5, with D uncertain. V was clipped by 5 bases and J by 5 bases, with 16 bases between them. Germline V gene lookup returns CDR1 SNHLY and CDR2 FYNNEI. CDR3 size: 15 residues. CDR3 loop: CASSLPTGNHQPQHF. CDR3 nucleotides: TGTGCCAGCAGTTTACCCACGGGAAACCATCAGCCCCAGCATTTT.

The gene calls are TRBV20-1 and TRBJ2-7, with D tentatively TRBD2 (5 bases). The CDR3 sequence is 11 residues long. Trimming removed 3 bases at V and 7 bases at J, with 10 bases between. From germline, CDR1 is DFQATT and CDR2 SNEGSKA (reference sequence). The CDR3 DNA follows: TGCAGTGCTAGGGACTGGTGGGAGCAGTACTTC. Translation: CSARDWWEQYF.

This sequence joins TRBV19 and TRBJ1-1; the D is unclear. The germline V gene encodes CDR1 LNHDA and CDR2 SQIVND (reference sequence). Trimming shortened V by 1 base and J by 3 bases, and 15 bases separated the two germline ends. The CDR3 extends over 16 amino acids. CDR3 coding DNA: TGTGCCAGTAGTATAGTTGAAGAAGCGGGGTACACTGAAGCTTTCTTT. Residues: CASSIVEEAGYTEAFF. The variable domain in full, completed from reference TRBV19 and TRBJ1-1, reads DGGITQSPKYLFRKEGQNVTLSCEQNLNHDAMYWYRQDPGQGLRLIYYSQIVNDFQKGDIAEGYSVSREKKESFPLTVTSAQKNPTAFYLCASSIVEEAGYTEAFFGQGTRLTVV.

DNA for the CDR3: TGTGCCATCAGTGCTTCAGCGGGGACAGGGGAGTATCAGCCCCAGCATTTT. The encoded protein is CAISASAGTGEYQPQHF. The chain employs TRBV10-3 and TRBJ1-5; 10 bases map to TRBD1. Germline V lookup: CDR1 ENHRY, CDR2 SYGVKD. V gave up 4 bases and J gave up 5 bases; unmatched junction bases: 11. The CDR3 is 17 residues long.

The chain carries TRBV20-1 and TRBJ1-6; 10 nucleotides align to TRBD1. CDR3 length equals 14 residues. CDR1 and CDR2 (germline): DFQATT, SNEGSKA (reference sequence). V was clipped by 6 bases and J by 3 bases; unmatched bases: 2. The CDR3, as DNA: TGCAGTGCGGGGGACAGGGGCTATAATTCACCCCTCCACTTT. Its protein product is CSAGDRGYNSPLHF.